These T cell receptor beta chains were read from a single sample in a study of Graves' ophthalmopathy and Graves' hyperthyroidism. TCRdb re-analysed the multiplex PCR reads in MiXCR, keeping a single row per CDR3 protein. The sample lists 400,000 to 450,000 distinct CDR3 sequences, around 21% occurring once. Material for sequencing was peripheral blood. The receptors here all came from a woman younger than 30 with stable Graves' hyperthyroidism. Each CDR3 is given with its conserved first and last residue. Each record gives: J gene, V gene, D gene, clone size, CDR3 DNA, CDR3 protein. D genes are given only for firm matches. The size of a clone is reported for some rows only, either as once, few or many, or as a class for expanded clones.

TRBJ1-6,TRBV7-2,TRBD1,many,TGTGCCAGCAGCTCTATAGAACAGGGGGCCAGGTCACCCCTCCACTTT,CASSSIEQGARSPLHF
TRBJ2-6,TRBV6-2/TRBV6-3,-,few,TGTGCCAGCAGTCATTCACTCCGGAACAGGGTTCAAGGGGCCAACGTCCTGACTTTC,CASSHSLRNRVQGANVLTF
TRBJ1-6,TRBV18,TRBD1,few,TGTGCCAGCTCACCGGGGACAGGAAAGTCACCCCTCCACTTT,CASSPGTGKSPLHF
TRBJ1-1,TRBV15,TRBD1,many,TGTGCCACCAGCAGAGCCTACGGGACAGGGGTCATGGACACTGAAGCTTTCTTT,CATSRAYGTGVMDTEAFF
TRBJ2-7,TRBV20-1,-,many,TGCAGTGCCCCTGAGGCGGAACCCTACGAGCAGTACTTC,CSAPEAEPYEQYF
TRBJ2-7,TRBV6-2/TRBV6-3,TRBD2,-,TGTGCCAGCAGTTTCCTGGGACTAGCGGGAGATTGGGAGCAGTACTTC,CASSFLGLAGDWEQYF
TRBJ2-5,TRBV11-2,TRBD2,many,TGTGCCAGCAGCCTAAGTGGCGGGAGGGAAGAGACCCAGTACTTC,CASSLSGGREETQYF
TRBJ2-7,TRBV20-1,TRBD1,many,TGCAGTGCAGAGACTGCCGGGACAGGGGCCTCCGACGAGCAGTACTTC,CSAETAGTGASDEQYF
TRBJ2-5,TRBV11-2,-,many,TGTGCCAGCAGCCCCCGGGACACCTTAGAGACCCAGTACTTC,CASSPRDTLETQYF
TRBJ2-7,TRBV18,TRBD1,-,TGTGCCAGCTCACCACTTACGCCTACCCCCGGGACAGGGGGCGAGCAGTACTTC,CASSPLTPTPGTGGEQYF
TRBJ1-5,TRBV5-1,TRBD1,many,TGCGCCAGCAGCTTGGCGGGACAGGGTCCCAATCAGCCCCAGCATTTT,CASSLAGQGPNQPQHF
TRBJ2-5,TRBV7-9,TRBD1,many,TGTGCCAGCAGCCTAAACCACAGGGGGGAGACCCAGTACTTC,CASSLNHRGETQYF
TRBJ1-1,TRBV5-1,-,once,TGCGCCAGCAGCTTGGCGGGGGCGTACACTGAAGCTTTCTTT,CASSLAGAYTEAFF
TRBJ1-2,TRBV20-1,-,many,TGCAGTGCTAGAGATCTCAGAGGGCAGATCTATGGCTACACCTTC,CSARDLRGQIYGYTF
TRBJ1-5,TRBV6-1,TRBD1,-,TGTGCCAGCAGGCCAGACAGGGCCCGCAATCAGCCCCAGCATTTT,CASRPDRARNQPQHF
TRBJ1-2,TRBV28,-,-,TGTGCCAGCAGTTGGCACACGGAGGCCTATGGCTACACCTTC,CASSWHTEAYGYTF
TRBJ2-7,TRBV27,TRBD2,many,TGTGCCAGCAGTGGGGGACTAGCGGGAAAGCGTCTCTTC,CASSGGLAGKRLF
TRBJ2-7,TRBV6-1,-,-,TGTGCCAGCAGTGATGGGACAAGGGGTCCCTACGAGCAGTACTTC,CASSDGTRGPYEQYF
TRBJ1-2,TRBV12-3/TRBV12-4,-,few,TGTGCCAGCAGAACTCCAGGCTATGGCTACACCTTC,CASRTPGYGYTF
TRBJ1-5,TRBV20-1,-,-,TGCAGTGCTAGAGGAGGGCGAGATCATAGCAATCAGCCCCAGCATTTT,CSARGGRDHSNQPQHF
TRBJ1-1,TRBV9,-,many,TGTGCCAGCAGCGGAGGGGGGATGGTTAATGCTTTCTTT,CASSGGGMVNAFF
TRBJ1-1,TRBV3-1,-,-,TGTGCCAGCAGCCATGGGACGTCGGGTGAAGCTTTCTTT,CASSHGTSGEAFF
TRBJ2-7,TRBV5-5,-,many,TGTGCCAGCAGCTTAGGTTACTCCTACGAGCAGTACTTC,CASSLGYSYEQYF
TRBJ2-7,TRBV11-2,TRBD2,many,TGTGCCAGCAGCTTAGTTAGCGGGTATAGCTCCTACGAGCAGTACTTC,CASSLVSGYSSYEQYF
TRBJ1-5,TRBV7-6,-,many,TGTGCCAGCAGCTCCCCCCCGGTGTATAGCAATCAGCCCCAGCATTTT,CASSSPPVYSNQPQHF
TRBJ2-7,TRBV11-2,TRBD2,many,TGTGCCAGCAACCTTGAGGGGACTAGCGGGACCTACGAGCAGTACTTC,CASNLEGTSGTYEQYF
TRBJ2-7,TRBV6-2/TRBV6-3,-,many,TGTGCCAGCAGTTACTTTGGGGGACTCTACGAGCAGTACTTC,CASSYFGGLYEQYF
TRBJ1-1,TRBV20-1,-,-,TGCAGTGCAAGGGCCATCCGGGAGACTGAAGCTTTCTTT,CSARAIRETEAFF
TRBJ2-7,TRBV6-5,-,many,TGTGCCAGCAGTTACTCAGCCCTAGCGACCTACGAGCAGTACTTC,CASSYSALATYEQYF
TRBJ2-7,TRBV18,TRBD2,few,TGTGCCAGCTCACCAGGGACTAGCGGGAGGATCTGGGGTTACGAGCAGTACTTC,CASSPGTSGRIWGYEQYF
TRBJ2-7,TRBV6-1,-,many,TGTGCCAGCAGTGAAGACAGGGCGGGAGAGCAGTACTTC,CASSEDRAGEQYF
TRBJ1-6,TRBV4-1,TRBD1,many,TGCGCCAGCAGCCACGCAGGGGGCGCATCAAATTCACCCCTCCACTTT,CASSHAGGASNSPLHF
TRBJ2-2,TRBV20-1,-,many,TGCAGTGCTAGAAGGAGCGTGTCGAACACCGGGGAGCTGTTTTTT,CSARRSVSNTGELFF
TRBJ2-5,TRBV27,TRBD1,many,TGTGCCAGCAGTCCGTACAGGGGGCGATTCGAGACCCAGTACTTC,CASSPYRGRFETQYF
TRBJ1-1,TRBV12-3/TRBV12-4,-,few,TGTGCCAGCAGTTTGGAGGACAGCGAAGCTTTCTTT,CASSLEDSEAFF
TRBJ2-5,TRBV27,TRBD2,many,TGTGCCAGCAGTCCCCCTGGGGGACTAGCGGGACAGCAAGAGACCCAGTACTTC,CASSPPGGLAGQQETQYF
TRBJ1-1,TRBV28,TRBD1,many,TGTGCCAGCAGTTTAAGGTCTTGGACAGGGAACACTGAAGCTTTCTTT,CASSLRSWTGNTEAFF
TRBJ2-5,TRBV12-5,-,-,TGTGCTAGTGGTTTCGCACCACTTGGGGGAGAGACCCAGTACTTC,CASGFAPLGGETQYF
TRBJ2-2,TRBV7-9,-,many,TGTGCCAGCAGCCGACTGAACACCGGGGAGCTGTTTTTT,CASSRLNTGELFF
TRBJ1-5,TRBV3-1,-,few,TGTGCCAGCAGCCAAAGTCAGGAACTCGATCAGCCCCAGCATTTT,CASSQSQELDQPQHF
TRBJ1-2,TRBV24-1,-,many,TGTGCCACCAGTGATTTGCATGTGACGCCCTATGGCTACACCTTC,CATSDLHVTPYGYTF
TRBJ1-6,TRBV30,-,few,TGTGCCTGGACCCTTAACCGAGCAGGAGGTGTCCCTTCCCTCCACTTT,CAWTLNRAGGVPSLHF
TRBJ2-4,TRBV30,TRBD1,many,TGTGCCTGGACCTCAGGGGGCTCGGCTATTCAGTACTTC,CAWTSGGSAIQYF
TRBJ1-2,TRBV27,-,many,TGTGCCAGCAGTTTTCAACGGAACAGTTTGGGGGGCTACACCTTC,CASSFQRNSLGGYTF
TRBJ2-7,TRBV6-2/TRBV6-3,TRBD2,-,TGTGCCAGCAGACTGACTAGCGGGGGAGACGAGCAGTACTTC,CASRLTSGGDEQYF
TRBJ2-5,TRBV6-5,TRBD1,few,TGTGCCAGCAGTTACTTAACAGGGGCCGCAGGAGAGACCCAGTACTTC,CASSYLTGAAGETQYF
TRBJ2-5,TRBV20-1,-,few,TGCAGGGCGGGGATTAAAGAGACCCAGTACTTC,CRAGIKETQYF
TRBJ1-2,TRBV29-1,-,few,TGCAGCGTTGGGGGCGGTACGGGCTACACCTTC,CSVGGGTGYTF
TRBJ2-7,TRBV12-3/TRBV12-4,-,-,TGTGCCAGCAGTTTTACATCTACCTACGAGCAGTACTTC,CASSFTSTYEQYF
TRBJ2-3,TRBV6-1,-,many,TGTGCCAGCAGAAACAGGGTTGTGACAGATACGCAGTATTTT,CASRNRVVTDTQYF
TRBJ1-2,TRBV11-2,-,many,TGTGCCAGCAGCTCCGGGCCAGCGGCTAACTATGGCTACACCTTC,CASSSGPAANYGYTF
TRBJ1-1,TRBV3-1,-,many,TGTGCCAGCAACACCGGGACCCATCGCACTGAAGCTTTCTTT,CASNTGTHRTEAFF
TRBJ2-7,TRBV20-1,TRBD2,many,TGCAGTGCCGCCAGGGAGGGCTACGAGCAGTACTTC,CSAAREGYEQYF
TRBJ2-7,TRBV12-3/TRBV12-4,-,many,TGTGCCAGCAGTTGGGGGACTCGGGTAGCGGAGTACTACGAGCAGTACTTC,CASSWGTRVAEYYEQYF
TRBJ2-5,TRBV20-1,-,many,TGCAGTGCTACGGGGGGCCAGACCCAGTACTTC,CSATGGQTQYF
TRBJ1-1,TRBV19,-,many,TGTGCCAGTAGTATACGGGGGGACCTCAACACTGAAGCTTTCTTT,CASSIRGDLNTEAFF
TRBJ1-5,TRBV12-3/TRBV12-4,-,-,TGTGCCAGCACCTGGACAGCGGGGAATCAGCCGCAGCATTTT,CASTWTAGNQPQHF